A single sample is the source of the 24 T cell receptor beta chains below, sequenced in a study of blood T cell repertoires in COVID-19. TCRdb keeps only in-frame clones here, not all; method: immunoSEQ multiplex PCR. The sample lists some 220,000 clones, around 90% seen once, with 0.8% to 0.95% in the top ten. Sequences were obtained from peripheral blood. The receptors stem from a man younger than 40 with COVID-19, enrolled during active disease.

This chain links TRBV2 with TRBJ2-7; 9 bases fit TRBD2. V lost 7 bases to trimming and J lost 4 bases; unmatched junction nucleotides: 8. This CDR3 contains 14 residues. Germline V CDR1 and CDR2: SNHLY, FYNNEI. The CDR3 DNA is TGTGCCAGCACCCTAGCGGGGACCCTTTACGAGCAGTACTTC. This translates into CASTLAGTLYEQYF.

V and J are TRBV9 and TRBJ1-1; the match to TRBD1 covers 10 bases. The V gene end was trimmed by 3 bases and the J gene end by 6 bases; junction bases not matched to a gene: 8. The CDR3 runs to 15 residues. The germline CDR1 and CDR2 sequences are SGDLS and YYNGEE. The CDR3 protein is CASSDIGTGAPEAFF. DNA for the CDR3: TGTGCCAGCAGCGACATCGGGACAGGGGCCCCTGAAGCTTTCTTT.

This clone showed up just once. This chain connects TRBV5-1 to TRBJ1-2; 9 bases map to TRBD1. This CDR3 contains 16 residues. Germline V gives CDR1 SGHRS, CDR2 YFSETQ. Trimming removed 5 bases from V and 4 bases from J; junction bases left unmatched: 12. CDR3 protein: CASSPGRDRVTYGYTF. In nucleotides, the CDR3 is TGCGCCAGCAGTCCTGGCCGGGACAGGGTAACCTATGGCTACACCTTC.

As DNA, the CDR3 is TGTGCCAGCAGAGGGGGACAGGGTAAGAAGGCCCTCCACTTT. This codes for CASRGGQGKKALHF. The V and J genes are TRBV2 and TRBJ1-6, with TRBD1 matching over 9 bases. CDR1 and CDR2 (germline): SNHLY, FYNNEI. The ends lost 6 bases at V and 14 bases at J; junction bases unmatched: 11. There are 14 residues in the CDR3.

V gene TRBV4-2 combines with J gene TRBJ2-2; D gene ambiguous. The germline V gene has CDR1 LGHNA and CDR2 YNFKEQ. Trimming pared 1 base from V and 4 bases from J, leaving 7 bases between. The CDR3 extends over 14 amino acids. The CDR3 loop is CASSQVGSTGELFF. DNA for the CDR3: TGTGCCAGCAGCCAAGTCGGTAGCACCGGGGAGCTGTTTTTT.

The J gene is TRBJ2-2, the V gene TRBV19, with D unresolved. Germline V lookup: CDR1 LNHDA, CDR2 SQIVND (reference sequence). With 4 bases removed from V and 2 bases from J, the gap between germline ends came to 5 bases. There are 13 residues in the CDR3. The CDR3, as DNA: TGTGCCAGTAGTACTAGTAACACCGGGGAGCTGTTTTTT. This sequence encodes CASSTSNTGELFF.

The chain couples TRBV6-1 to TRBJ1-2, with D perhaps matching TRBD1 (6 bases). Trimming took 2 bases from V and 0 from J, leaving 7 bases between them. Germline values: CDR1 MNHNS, CDR2 SASEGT. The CDR3 length is 14 residues. The CDR3 here is CASSEQGSNYGYTF. CDR3 coding DNA: TGTGCCAGCAGTGAACAGGGGTCTAACTATGGCTACACCTTC.

The chain links TRBV5-5 to TRBJ2-7, with D possibly matching TRBD1 (5 bases). The length of the CDR3 is 15 residues. The germline gives CDR1 SGHKS, CDR2 YYEKEE (reference sequence). The germline V and J ends were trimmed by 0 bases and 3 bases, with 13 bases remaining between them. CDR3 protein: CASSLEGVQNYEQYF. The CDR3 nucleotides are TGTGCCAGCAGCTTGGAAGGGGTTCAAAACTACGAGCAGTACTTC.

V and J are TRBV6-5 and TRBJ2-7; 11 positions agree with TRBD2. The CDR3 has 15 amino acids. V was pared by 6 bases and J by 4 bases, with 8 bases of the junction left unmatched. Germline-derived CDR1 and CDR2 are MNHEY and SVGAGI. CDR3: CASRPRLAGTYEQYF. CDR3 nucleotides: TGTGCCAGCAGACCTCGACTAGCGGGGACATACGAGCAGTACTTC.

This chain uses TRBV11-2 with TRBJ1-2, with a tentative D call TRBD1 (6 bases). Per germline, CDR1 SGHAT and CDR2 FQNNGV. Trimming pared 5 bases from V and 4 bases from J, leaving 14 bases between. The CDR3 extends over 14 amino acids. DNA of the CDR3: TGTGCCAGCAGCCCCCTCAGGGGTCGCTATGGCTACACCTTC. Its translation is CASSPLRGRYGYTF.

The rearrangement joins TRBV6-5 to TRBJ2-5, with D tentatively TRBD2 (6 bases). The CDR3 totals 16 residues. The V end was cut by 0 bases, the J end by 4 bases, with 15 bases between. Germline lookup yields CDR1 MNHEY and CDR2 SVGAGI. The DNA for the CDR3 is TGTGCCAGCAGTTACTCGTTTGCGGGGAGGCGAGAGACCCAGTACTTC. Translating it yields CASSYSFAGRRETQYF.

This rearrangement joins TRBV2 to TRBJ1-1; TRBD1 might be the D (6 bases). This CDR3 contains 13 residues. In germline, CDR1 is SNHLY, CDR2 FYNNEI. Between the trimmed V and J ends, which lost 7 bases and 4 bases, there was a span of 13 bases. CDR3 DNA sequence: TGTGCCAGCAATCCAGACAGGTCCACTGAAGCTTTCTTT. Encoded protein: CASNPDRSTEAFF. Based on the CDR3 plus reference TRBV2 and TRBJ1-1, the full variable domain is EPEVTQTPSHQVTQMGQEVILRCVPISNHLYFYWYRQILGQKVEFLVSFYNNEISEKSEIFDDQFSVERPDGSNFTLKIRSTKLEDSAMYFCASNPDRSTEAFFGQGTRLTVV.

This chain joins TRBV7-2 and TRBJ1-2, with 8 bases that match TRBD1. The V segment lost 0 bases and the J segment 6 bases; nucleotides outside the gene matches: 6. CDR3 length: 15 amino acids. Germline-derived CDR1 and CDR2 are SGHTA and FQGNSA. DNA of the CDR3: TGTGCCAGCAGCTTAGCGGGCAGGGGGCGGGATGGCTACACCTTC. Protein product: CASSLAGRGRDGYTF.

The CDR3, as DNA: TGTGCCACCAGCAGAGATCCCACAGGGGATACGCAGTATTTT. As protein: CATSRDPTGDTQYF. This chain connects TRBV15 to TRBJ2-3; D is perhaps TRBD1 (6 bases). The CDR3 spans 14 residues. With 0 bases removed from V and 6 bases from J, the gap between germline ends came to 10 bases. From germline, CDR1 is LNHNV and CDR2 YYDKDF (reference sequence). Filled out from reference TRBV15 and TRBJ2-3, the complete variable domain reads DAMVIQNPRYQVTQFGKPVTLSCSQTLNHNVMYWYQQKSSQAPKLLFHYYDKDFNNEADTPDNFQSRRPNTSFCFLDIRSPGLGDTAMYLCATSRDPTGDTQYFGPGTRLTVL.

The rearrangement joins TRBV6-2 or TRBV6-3 to TRBJ1-5; D is perhaps TRBD1 (6 bases). Trimming removed 5 bases from V and 4 bases from J, with 12 bases in between. Germline V gene data show CDR1 as MNHEY and CDR2 as SVGEGT. This CDR3 contains 14 residues. The CDR3 sequence: CASSTGTLNQPQHF. For the CDR3, the DNA is TGTGCCAGCAGTACCGGGACACTGAATCAGCCCCAGCATTTT.

The chain has TRBV18 and TRBJ2-1; weak D call: TRBD2 (5 bases). Germline values: CDR1 KGHSH, CDR2 LQKENI. This CDR3 contains 13 residues. The ends were cut back, 3 bases at V and 10 bases at J, with 13 bases in the middle. DNA of the CDR3: TGTGCCAGCTCACCGCCGGGATTCGGCGAGCAGTTCTTC. Encoded protein: CASSPPGFGEQFF. The entire variable domain, with the rest obtained from reference TRBV18 and TRBJ2-1, is as follows: NAGVMQNPRHLVRRRGQEARLRCSPMKGHSHVYWYRQLPEEGLKFMVYLQKENIIDESGMPKERFSAEFPKEGPSILRIQQVVRGDSAAYFCASSPPGFGEQFFGPGTRLTVL.

The chain is built from TRBV18 and TRBJ2-3; unclear D gene. Trimming pared 0 bases from V and 1 base from J, leaving 11 bases between. Per germline, CDR1 KGHSH and CDR2 LQKENI. The CDR3 has 16 residues. The CDR3 sequence is CASSPPGSFGTDTQYF. As DNA, the CDR3 is TGTGCCAGCTCACCACCGGGTAGCTTCGGCACAGATACGCAGTATTTT. Full variable domain (outside the CDR3, taken from reference TRBV18 and TRBJ2-3): NAGVMQNPRHLVRRRGQEARLRCSPMKGHSHVYWYRQLPEEGLKFMVYLQKENIIDESGMPKERFSAEFPKEGPSILRIQQVVRGDSAAYFCASSPPGSFGTDTQYFGPGTRLTVL.

This chain uses TRBV7-9 with TRBJ2-1, with 7 bases aligning to TRBD1. J was trimmed by 9 bases and V by 5 bases; bases with no gene match: 19. CDR3 length: 17 residues. The germline CDR1 and CDR2 sequences are SEHNR and FQNEAQ (reference sequence). CDR3 amino acids: CASSPQLGTRGRGEQFF. CDR3 DNA: TGTGCCAGCAGCCCCCAGCTTGGCACCAGGGGGAGAGGTGAGCAGTTCTTC.

V and J are TRBV12-3 or TRBV12-4 and TRBJ2-1, with D possibly TRBD1 on 6 matching bases. Trimming stripped 5 bases from V and 5 bases from J, with 10 bases between. This CDR3 comprises 13 residues. Here the CDR3 reads CASSLYRDNEQFF. The DNA of the CDR3 is TGTGCCAGCAGTCTATACAGGGACAATGAGCAGTTCTTC.

The chain links TRBV5-4 to TRBJ2-3; TRBD1 aligns across 10 bases. V gave up 4 bases and J gave up 4 bases; unmatched junction bases: 6. Germline V lookup: CDR1 SGHNT, CDR2 YYREEE (reference sequence). This CDR3 is built from 15 residues. This CDR3 is CASSPGTGVPDTQYF. CDR3 coding DNA: TGTGCCAGCAGCCCAGGGACAGGGGTCCCAGATACGCAGTATTTT. Filled out from reference TRBV5-4 and TRBJ2-3, the complete variable domain reads ETGVTQSPTHLIKTRGQQVTLRCSSQSGHNTVSWYQQALGQGPQFIFQYYREEENGRGNFPPRFSGLQFPNYSSELNVNALELDDSALYLCASSPGTGVPDTQYFGPGTRLTVL.

The chain joins TRBV4-1 to TRBJ1-2, with a weak D call TRBD1 (6 bases). CDR3 size: 15 residues. Germline loops: CDR1 MGHRA, CDR2 YSYEKL. The V and J ends lost 1 base and 5 bases respectively, with 14 bases between them. Written as DNA, the CDR3 is TGCGCCAGCAGCCAAGTGAAAGGGGGTGATTATGGCTACACCTTC. Its protein product is CASSQVKGGDYGYTF.

The chain is built from TRBV2 and TRBJ1-2; possibly TRBD1 for D (5 bases). The CDR3 length is 13 residues. V shed 5 bases and J shed 4 bases, with 11 bases lying between them. The V gene's germline CDR1 is SNHLY and CDR2 FYNNEI. The CDR3 reads CASSSGGVYGYTF. As DNA, the CDR3 is TGTGCCAGCAGTAGCGGGGGGGTCTATGGCTACACCTTC. Full variable domain (remainder filled in from reference TRBV2 and TRBJ1-2): EPEVTQTPSHQVTQMGQEVILRCVPISNHLYFYWYRQILGQKVEFLVSFYNNEISEKSEIFDDQFSVERPDGSNFTLKIRSTKLEDSAMYFCASSSGGVYGYTFGSGTRLTVV.

V gene TRBV19 combines with J gene TRBJ1-1, with 7 nucleotides matching TRBD1. The germline V gene has CDR1 LNHDA and CDR2 SQIVND (reference sequence). The length of the CDR3 is 15 residues. V shed 5 bases and J 0 bases; nucleotides not matched to a gene: 6. CDR3 protein: CASSRRQGVNTEAFF. The CDR3, as DNA: TGTGCCAGTAGTCGCCGGCAGGGGGTGAACACTGAAGCTTTCTTT.

V usage is TRBV18 and J usage is TRBJ1-2, with D possibly TRBD1 on 6 matching bases. Deletions cut 6 bases from V and 2 bases from J, with 16 bases between. CDR3 length: 15 amino acids. Germline CDR1 reads KGHSH; CDR2 reads LQKENI. The CDR3 DNA is TGTGCCAGCTCCCCCCCGGGGGGCAGAAACTATGGCTACACCTTC. Translated: CASSPPGGRNYGYTF.